The 23 T cell receptor beta chains in this list originate from one sample, sequenced in a study of human T cells and chemical hapten exposure. Individual cDNA molecules each carried unique molecular identifiers attached by the library. TCRdb analysed the reads with MiXCR anew, one entry per CDR3 protein. The sample consists of 95,000 to 150,000 distinct CDR3 sequences, 8.5% of them appearing once. Unfractionated whole blood was the source of the extracted total RNA. The source material was whole blood. These receptors originate from a human donor in good health. Some clones in this sample may be carry-over from other donors' samples.

This chain uses TRBV7-9 with TRBJ2-7, with TRBD2 matching 7 bases. V shed 0 bases, J shed 3 bases, and the junction held 5 bases outside the gene matches. Germline loops: CDR1 SEHNR, CDR2 FQNEAQ (reference sequence). This CDR3 region has 15 residues. CDR3: CASSLATLADYEQYF. CDR3 nucleotides: TGTGCCAGCAGCTTAGCGACCCTAGCGGACTACGAGCAGTACTTC.

The gene calls are TRBV7-6 and TRBJ2-7, with 8 bases that match TRBD1. Germline V gene data show CDR1 as SGHVS and CDR2 as FNYEAQ. J gave up 1 base and V 3 bases, and 5 bases lay outside the gene matches. The CDR3 is made up of 15 amino acids. In DNA form, the CDR3 reads TGTGCCAGCAGCTTCGACGACAGGGGTTCCTACGAGCAGTACTTC. Translated, it gives CASSFDDRGSYEQYF.

This clonotype was observed at least ten times. The chain links TRBV7-9 to TRBJ1-1, with TRBD1 as a possible D gene (5 bases). CDR1 and CDR2 (germline): SEHNR, FQNEAQ (reference sequence). V lost 1 base and J lost 3, with 12 bases in between. The CDR3 covers 15 residues. CDR3 region: CASSLGRAGYTEAFF. As DNA, the CDR3 is TGTGCCAGCAGCTTAGGCAGGGCCGGATACACTGAAGCTTTCTTT.

This clonotype appeared many times. The V and J genes are TRBV6-1 and TRBJ1-2; D gene uncertain. The germline V gene has CDR1 MNHNS and CDR2 SASEGT. This CDR3 is 13 amino acids long. Written as DNA, the CDR3 is TGTGCAGGAGGACGCGGGGCTAACTATGGCTACACCTTC. This translates into CAGGRGANYGYTF.

This clonotype was picked up many times. V and J are TRBV20-1 and TRBJ1-5; 7 bases match TRBD1. CDR1 and CDR2 from the germline V gene are DFQATT and SNEGSKA (reference sequence). The CDR3 length is 15 residues. Unmatched junction bases numbered 7, after V lost 3 bases and J lost 2 bases. CDR3 in amino acids: CSASRQGEGNQPQHF. CDR3 sequence (DNA): TGCAGTGCTAGTAGACAGGGAGAGGGCAATCAGCCCCAGCATTTT.

J is TRBJ2-2 and V is TRBV11-2, with 7 bases aligning to TRBD2. V shed 3 bases and J 1 base; nucleotides not matched to a gene: 5. The CDR3 spans 16 residues. Germline CDR1 is SGHAT and CDR2 is FQNNGV. The CDR3 region has the DNA TGTGCCAGCAGCTTCCGACTAGCACTGAACACCGGGGAGCTGTTTTTT. As protein: CASSFRLALNTGELFF.

This clonotype has only a few counts. The CDR3 protein is CASSPETGSSYNEQFF. CDR3 coding DNA: TGTGCCAGCAGTCCCGAGACTGGAAGCTCCTACAATGAGCAGTTCTTC. This chain uses TRBV28 with TRBJ2-1; no clear D gene. The CDR3 is made up of 16 amino acids. Deletions cut 5 bases from V and 0 bases from J, with 14 bases between. CDR1 and CDR2 from the germline V gene are MDHEN and SYDVKM.

This rearrangement joins TRBV2 to TRBJ2-3; D may be TRBD2 (6 bases). Germline CDR1 reads SNHLY; CDR2 reads FYNNEI. The CDR3 sequence is 14 residues long. V was shortened by 3 bases and J by 3 bases, with 10 bases between the two germline ends. Written as DNA, the CDR3 is TGTGCCAGCAGTGAGGTTGGGGGGACAGATACGCAGTATTTT. Protein: CASSEVGGTDTQYF.

V gene TRBV9 combines with J gene TRBJ2-1; 12 nucleotides agree with TRBD2. From germline, CDR1 is SGDLS and CDR2 YYNGEE. The CDR3 covers 20 residues. V dropped 3 bases and J dropped 5; count of bases not matched to a gene: 18. The CDR3 DNA follows: TGTGCCAGCAGCGAGGGCCCGTCCCCTAGCGGGAGGGCGACGAACAATGAGCAGTTCTTC. This codes for CASSEGPSPSGRATNNEQFF.

V and J are TRBV12-3 or TRBV12-4 and TRBJ1-5; D is undetermined. The CDR3 has 13 amino acids. The V and J ends lost 7 bases and 0 bases respectively, with 7 bases between them. CDR3 nucleotide sequence: TGTGCCAGCACAACCAATAGCAATCAGCCCCAGCATTTT. Its translation: CASTTNSNQPQHF.

The rearrangement uses TRBV13 and TRBJ2-3; D may be TRBD1 (6 bases). This CDR3 has 14 amino acids. Germline V gene lookup returns CDR1 PRHDT and CDR2 FYEKMQ (reference sequence). With 2 bases removed from V and 1 base from J, the gap between germline ends came to 7 bases. The CDR3 is CASSLPGGTDTQYF. The CDR3 bases are TGTGCCAGCAGCTTACCAGGGGGCACAGATACGCAGTATTTT.

This clonotype was picked up many times. The chain joins TRBV20-1 to TRBJ2-3, with 10 nucleotides matching TRBD2. Germline V gives CDR1 DFQATT, CDR2 SNEGSKA (reference sequence). Trimming removed 0 bases from V and 1 base from J; junction bases left unmatched: 10. The CDR3 runs to 18 residues. The CDR3 DNA reads TGCAGTGCTAGAGATCGCCCAGCCCTAGCGGGGGGCACAGATACGCAGTATTTT. This codes for CSARDRPALAGGTDTQYF.

This clonotype has only a few counts. CDR3 in amino acids: CASSLTAGGRNEQYF. In DNA, the CDR3 is TGTGCCAGCAGCTTAACAGCGGGAGGCCGGAACGAGCAGTACTTC. The chain uses TRBV5-4 and TRBJ2-7, with 9 positions matching TRBD2. J lost 5 bases, V lost 2 bases, and 8 bases had no gene match. CDR1 and CDR2 from the germline V gene are SGHNT and YYREEE (reference sequence). CDR3 length: 15 amino acids.

V and J are TRBV7-9 and TRBJ2-2; D is unresolved. Trimming removed 1 base from V and 1 base from J, with 7 bases in between. CDR3 size: 15 residues. Germline V gives CDR1 SEHNR, CDR2 FQNEAQ (reference sequence). The CDR3 spells CASSLVRLNTGELFF. CDR3 nucleotides: TGTGCCAGCAGCTTAGTACGACTGAACACCGGGGAGCTGTTTTTT. The whole variable domain, remainder taken from reference TRBV7-9 and TRBJ2-2, is DTGVSQNPRHKITKRGQNVTFRCDPISEHNRLYWYRQTLGQGPEFLTYFQNEAQLEKSRLLSDRFSAERPKGSFSTLEIQRTEQGDSAMYLCASSLVRLNTGELFFGEGSRLTVL.

There are a few counts of this clonotype. The V gene is TRBV11-1, the J gene TRBJ2-1, with D perhaps matching TRBD1 (5 bases). The CDR3 runs 14 residues. The germline V and J ends were trimmed by 7 bases and 7 bases, with 17 bases remaining between them. CDR1 and CDR2 from the germline V gene are SGHAT and FQDESV (reference sequence). The CDR3 nucleotides are TGTGCCAGCAATCTAGGGGCCGGGTTTAATGAGCAGTTCTTC. Its protein product is CASNLGAGFNEQFF.

This clonotype came up a few times. The rearrangement links TRBV11-2 to TRBJ2-1; maybe TRBD2 (6 bases). Trimming removed 6 bases from V and 6 bases from J, with 12 bases in between. This CDR3 contains 13 residues. Germline loops: CDR1 SGHAT, CDR2 FQNNGV. The DNA for the CDR3 is TGTGCCAGCAGAGTAGTGGGACTCAATGAGCAGTTCTTC. It encodes CASRVVGLNEQFF.

This clonotype has only a few counts. The J gene is TRBJ2-4, the V gene TRBV27; TRBD2 agrees at 7 bases. The CDR3 is 16 residues long. CDR1 is MNHEY and CDR2 is SMNVEV in the germline V gene (reference sequence). The V gene end was trimmed by 6 bases and the J gene end by 0 bases; junction bases not matched to a gene: 8. The CDR3 sequence: CASSPPSSGAKNIQYF. The CDR3 DNA sequence: TGTGCCAGCAGCCCGCCGTCTAGCGGAGCCAAAAACATTCAGTACTTC.

This clonotype was detected many times. The chain recombines TRBV5-4 with TRBJ1-4, with TRBD1 matching 8 bases. This CDR3 spans 14 amino acids. Germline lookup yields CDR1 SGHNT and CDR2 YYREEE (reference sequence). V was pared by 5 bases and J by 7 bases, with 7 bases of the junction left unmatched. CDR3 bases: TGTGCCAGCAGTGTCCAGGGGGCGGTTGAAAAACTGTTTTTT. Translated: CASSVQGAVEKLFF.

Many counts were recorded for this clonotype. The V and J genes are TRBV3-1 and TRBJ1-6; D is perhaps TRBD1 (5 bases). V lost 3 bases and J 9 bases, leaving 18 bases between the germline ends. Per germline, CDR1 LGHDT and CDR2 YNNKEL (reference sequence). The CDR3 totals 16 residues. This chain's CDR3 is CASSQGLGVVGSPLHF. The CDR3 DNA reads as TGTGCCAGCAGCCAGGGGCTCGGGGTGGTAGGTTCACCCCTCCACTTT.

This clonotype was seen a few times. V and J are TRBV27 and TRBJ1-4; no definite D call. Trimming took off 0 bases at V and 0 bases at J, with 5 bases between the two ends. The V gene's germline CDR1 is MNHEY and CDR2 SMNVEV (reference sequence). The CDR3 runs to 15 residues. The DNA for the CDR3 is TGTGCCAGCAGTTTATCCGGGTCAACTAATGAAAAACTGTTTTTT. This translates into CASSLSGSTNEKLFF.

In its sample, this clonotype was seen many times. The chain uses TRBV29-1 and TRBJ1-4, with 9 positions matching TRBD1. There are 13 residues in the CDR3. Germline CDR1 and CDR2: SQVTM and ANQGSEA. The V gene end was trimmed by 6 bases and the J gene end by 5 bases; junction bases not matched to a gene: 4. The CDR3 sequence: CSVTGQGNEKLFF. The DNA for the CDR3 is TGCAGCGTGACTGGACAGGGGAATGAAAAACTGTTTTTT.

This clonotype has a count of ten or more. The chain uses TRBV20-1 and TRBJ2-3, with a weak D call TRBD2 (6 bases). Germline CDR1 reads DFQATT; CDR2 reads SNEGSKA (reference sequence). The CDR3 covers 15 residues. The germline V and J ends were trimmed by 4 bases and 1 base, with 15 bases remaining between them. DNA for the CDR3: TGCAGTGCTAAGGAGGCTGGAGGGGGCACAGATACGCAGTATTTT. Protein product: CSAKEAGGGTDTQYF.

V is TRBV12-3 or TRBV12-4 and J is TRBJ1-5; D gene ambiguous. The CDR3 totals 15 residues. V shed 1 base and J shed 7 bases, with 14 bases lying between them. The CDR3 sequence: CASSLDPVRVQPQHF. In DNA form, the CDR3 reads TGTGCCAGCAGTTTAGACCCGGTAAGGGTCCAGCCCCAGCATTTT.